The entry below gives a single TCR beta chain sequence along with its context. As yet, its antigen is unknown. A much larger clone differs by one base, so this may be a read error. The V gene lost 1 base and the J gene lost 3 bases, with 6 bases spanning the gap. This CDR3 is built from 14 residues. Looked up from germline, CDR1 is MNHEY and CDR2 is SVGEGT. Amplification of TCR beta CDR3 regions used RNA as the template. The TCR CDR3 was amplified in a first-round RT-PCR using the HTBI primer set. TCRdb independently ran MiXCR on the multiplex PCR reads; one entry per CDR3 protein. Here the sample spans about 690,000 distinct CDR3 sequences, approximately 15% being singletons. This sample stems from a study of T cells in Graves' hyperthyroidism and ophthalmopathy. Looking at the study overall: Peripheral blood was collected at initial diagnosis, before any treatment. Broader study findings: Most expanded thyroid clonotypes above 0.001 recurred in blood. Using 13 V-J features, a model discriminated ophthalmopathy from stable hyperthyroidism.

Graves' hyperthyroidism was deemed stable given no ophthalmopathy progression within 18 months. J is TRBJ2-2 and V is TRBV6-2 or TRBV6-3; no firm D call. The sequenced sample was blood. The sequence derives from a man in his fifties with Graves' hyperthyroidism. CDR3 nucleotide sequence: TGTGCCAGCAGTTACTACCCCGACACCGGGGAGCTGTTTTTT. It encodes CASSYYPDTGELFF.